The table lists the clone carrying this TCR beta chain with a few counts. Antigen specificity is unknown. The data originate from a study of beta chain features in type 1 diabetes. Study conclusions and caveats: All four CD4+ subsets from Type 1 diabetes patients carried moderately but significantly shorter TCRB CDR3s. For patients, the naive, central memory and Treg TCRB repertoires appeared more alike than for healthy donors.

Of the isolated RNA, all was reverse transcribed, and so the sequenced material was expressed TCRB transcripts. Assay used: immunoSEQ multiplex PCR; TCRdb lists only in-frame clones, some missing. The sample holds around 46,000 clones, approximately 40% seen once. The CDR3 has 13 amino acids. Germline CDR1 reads ENHRY; CDR2 reads SYGVKD. V was clipped by 5 bases and J by 6 bases; unmatched bases: 5. Over 95% purity was reached by all sorted populations. The receptor was isolated from a man under 40 with type 1 diabetes. The specimen was stem cell memory CD4+ T cells from blood. The V and J genes are TRBV10-3 and TRBJ1-2; 8 positions agree with TRBD1. The CDR3: CAISRQGLDGYTF. As DNA, the CDR3 is TGTGCCATCAGTAGACAGGGGCTAGATGGCTACACCTTC.